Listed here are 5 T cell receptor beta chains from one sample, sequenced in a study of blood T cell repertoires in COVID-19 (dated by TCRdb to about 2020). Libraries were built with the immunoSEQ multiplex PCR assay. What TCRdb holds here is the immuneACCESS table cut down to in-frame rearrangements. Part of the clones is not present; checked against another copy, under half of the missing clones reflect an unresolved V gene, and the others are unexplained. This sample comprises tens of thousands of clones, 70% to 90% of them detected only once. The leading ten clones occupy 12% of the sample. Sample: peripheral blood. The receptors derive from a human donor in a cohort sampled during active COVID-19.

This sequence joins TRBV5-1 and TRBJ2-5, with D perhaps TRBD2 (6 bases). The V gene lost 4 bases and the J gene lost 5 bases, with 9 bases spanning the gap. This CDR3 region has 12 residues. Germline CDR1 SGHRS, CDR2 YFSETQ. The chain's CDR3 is CASSAEGETQYF. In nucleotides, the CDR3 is TGCGCCAGCAGCGCGGAGGGCGAGACCCAGTACTTC. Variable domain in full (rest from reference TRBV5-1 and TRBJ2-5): KAGVTQTPRYLIKTRGQQVTLSCSPISGHRSVSWYQQTPGQGLQFLFEYFSETQRNKGNFPGRFSGRQFSNSRSEMNVSTLELGDSALYLCASSAEGETQYFGPGTRLLVL.

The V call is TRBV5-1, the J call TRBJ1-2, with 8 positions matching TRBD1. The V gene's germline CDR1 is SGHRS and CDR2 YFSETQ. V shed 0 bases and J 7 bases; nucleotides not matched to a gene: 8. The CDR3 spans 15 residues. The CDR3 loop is CASSLDSQGARGYTF. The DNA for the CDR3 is TGCGCCAGCAGCTTGGATAGTCAGGGGGCTCGTGGCTACACCTTC.

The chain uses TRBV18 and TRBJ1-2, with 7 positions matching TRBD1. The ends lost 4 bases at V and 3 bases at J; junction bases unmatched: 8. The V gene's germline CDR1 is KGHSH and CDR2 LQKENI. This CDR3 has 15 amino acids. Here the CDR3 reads CASSLTGSSDYGYTF. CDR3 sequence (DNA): TGTGCCAGCTCACTGACAGGGTCGTCGGACTATGGCTACACCTTC.

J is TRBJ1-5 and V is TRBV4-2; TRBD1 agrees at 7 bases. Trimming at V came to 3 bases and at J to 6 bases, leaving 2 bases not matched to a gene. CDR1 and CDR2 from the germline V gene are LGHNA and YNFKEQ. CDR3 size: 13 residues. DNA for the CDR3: TGTGCCAGCAGCCAGGACAGGCGTCAGCCCCAGCATTTT. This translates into CASSQDRRQPQHF.

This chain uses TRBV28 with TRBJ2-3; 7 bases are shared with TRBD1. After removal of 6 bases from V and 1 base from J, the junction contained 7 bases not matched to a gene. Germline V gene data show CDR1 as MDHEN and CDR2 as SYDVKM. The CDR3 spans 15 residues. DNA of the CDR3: TGTGCCAGCAGGTCGGGACAGCCAGGCACAGATACGCAGTATTTT. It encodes CASRSGQPGTDTQYF.